The 23 T cell receptor beta chains given below trace back to one sample, sequenced in a study of T-cell reconstitution after alpha-beta-depleted transplantation in children. The authors prepared the TCRbeta library with unique molecular identifiers. TCRdb reprocessed the PCR reads with MiXCR, giving one entry per CDR3 protein. This repertoire shows 780,000 or so distinct CDR3 sequences, 15% to 20% found once; its top ten account for just under 5%. The sample in question was PBMCs, mostly from graft donor cells, obtained 360 days after TCRalphabeta/CD19-depleted stem cell transplant. The receptors were sampled from a male patient between 10 and 17 years old who had a stem cell transplant for acute lymphoblastic leukemia, so the T cells may come from the graft donor.

This sequence joins TRBV3-1 and TRBJ2-3; D perhaps matches TRBD1 (7 bases). The germline V and J ends were trimmed by 1 base and 2 bases, with 13 bases remaining between them. This CDR3 spans 16 amino acids. Germline CDR1 is LGHDT and CDR2 is YNNKEL (reference sequence). The CDR3 nucleotides are TGTGCCAGCAGCCAAGCCAGGGGGGACCCCACAGATACGCAGTATTTT. Protein sequence: CASSQARGDPTDTQYF.

The chain uses TRBV29-1 and TRBJ2-2, with D perhaps assigned TRBD1 or TRBD2 (6 bases each). The V end lost 3 bases, the J end lost 1 base, and 12 bases lay between the germline ends. This CDR3 has 15 amino acids. Germline CDR1 SQVTM, CDR2 ANQGSEA. In nucleotides, the CDR3 is TGCAGCGTTGAGGGGGGACACATGAACACCGGGGAGCTGTTTTTT. Residues: CSVEGGHMNTGELFF.

V and J are TRBV11-1 and TRBJ1-1; tentative D call: TRBD1 (6 bases). CDR3 length: 15 residues. From germline, CDR1 is SGHAT and CDR2 FQDESV (reference sequence). Trimming left V 3 bases short and J 1 base short, with 12 bases between. In DNA, the CDR3 is TGTGCCAGCAGCTTGACAGGAGCACCGAACACTGAAGCTTTCTTT. It is translated as CASSLTGAPNTEAFF.

V and J are TRBV7-9 and TRBJ1-5, with D possibly matching TRBD1 (5 bases). The CDR3 covers 11 residues. Germline assignment: CDR1 SEHNR and CDR2 FQNEAQ (reference sequence). The V and J ends lost 8 bases and 5 bases respectively, with 7 bases between them. The DNA of the CDR3 is TGTGCCAGCGGAGGGGATCAGCCCCAGCATTTT. Amino acid sequence: CASGGDQPQHF.

This clonotype was seen a handful of times. The gene calls are TRBV6-1 and TRBJ1-1, with TRBD1 as a possible D gene (5 bases). The CDR3 covers 14 residues. V was trimmed by 7 bases and J by 0 bases, leaving 12 bases between them. Germline values: CDR1 MNHNS, CDR2 SASEGT. CDR3 sequence reads: CASTHGTVNTEAFF. DNA for the CDR3: TGTGCCAGCACCCACGGGACGGTGAACACTGAAGCTTTCTTT.

Ten or more counts support this clonotype. The chain links TRBV18 to TRBJ1-1, with no clear D. V lost 2 bases and J 3 bases, leaving 1 base between the germline ends. Germline CDR1 is KGHSH and CDR2 is LQKENI. There are 11 residues in the CDR3. CDR3 in DNA: TGTGCCAGCTCACCAGACACTGAAGCTTTCTTT. It specifies CASSPDTEAFF.

The table lists this clonotype with a few counts. V and J are TRBV12-3 or TRBV12-4 and TRBJ2-2, with D uncertain. The CDR3 is made up of 12 amino acids. V was clipped by 11 bases and J by 3 bases, with 10 bases between them. The CDR3, as DNA: TGTGCCGCTAGAAGGGACACCGGGGAGCTGTTTTTT. It translates to CAARRDTGELFF.

This clonotype was seen a handful of times. V is TRBV27 and J is TRBJ1-2; a possible D gene is TRBD1 (5 bases). Germline CDR1 MNHEY, CDR2 SMNVEV (reference sequence). This CDR3 is 16 amino acids long. With 7 bases removed from V and 4 bases from J, the gap between germline ends came to 22 bases. The CDR3 protein is CASTQRGEIGAYGYTF. The CDR3 nucleotides read TGTGCCAGCACCCAACGAGGGGAGATCGGGGCCTATGGCTACACCTTC.

This clonotype has at least ten counts. The gene calls are TRBV24-1 and TRBJ2-5; D call uncertain. CDR1 KGHDR and CDR2 SFDVKD come from the germline V gene. V was shortened by 7 bases and J by 4 bases, with 3 bases between the two germline ends. This CDR3 region has 10 residues. CDR3 sequence (DNA): TGTGCCACCAGAGGAGAGACCCAGTACTTC. Translated, it gives CATRGETQYF.

This clonotype was counted a few times. The chain recombines TRBV12-3 or TRBV12-4 with TRBJ2-2; D is perhaps TRBD2 (6 bases). This CDR3 region has 20 residues. V gave up 5 bases and J gave up 0 bases, with 25 bases separating them. This CDR3 is CASSPDRGTSRWTNTGELFF. DNA for the CDR3: TGTGCCAGCAGTCCCGATCGCGGGACGTCTAGGTGGACGAACACCGGGGAGCTGTTTTTT.

This chain joins TRBV21-1 and TRBJ2-7; TRBD1, the D gene given by the table, was not confirmed from the DNA. TRBV21-1 corresponds to a pseudogene. CDR3 length: 15 amino acids. The CDR3 DNA reads TGTGCCAGCAGCAGCTCCCGGGACAGATCCTACGAGCAGTACTTC. It encodes CASSSSRDRSYEQYF.

The chain recombines TRBV20-1 with TRBJ2-1; 9 bases line up with TRBD2. The germline V gene encodes CDR1 DFQATT and CDR2 SNEGSKA (reference sequence). The V and J ends lost 5 bases and 12 bases, in that order; junction bases with no gene match: 14. CDR3 length: 14 residues. The CDR3 region is CSAPLSGRFHVQFF. For the CDR3, the DNA is TGCAGTGCTCCTCTGAGCGGGAGGTTCCATGTGCAGTTCTTC.

This clonotype has just a few counts. This chain joins TRBV7-9 and TRBJ1-3, with a possible D match to TRBD1 (5 bases). This CDR3 has 14 residues. Looked up from germline, CDR1 is SEHNR and CDR2 is FQNEAQ (reference sequence). Trimming left V 6 bases short and J 1 base short, with 10 bases between. The CDR3 protein is CASRGEGSGNTIYF. The CDR3 region has the DNA TGTGCCAGCAGAGGGGAAGGGTCTGGAAACACCATATATTTT.

The genes are TRBV12-3 or TRBV12-4 and TRBJ2-1; tentatively, D is TRBD2 (6 bases). This CDR3 contains 13 residues. With 4 bases removed from V and 7 bases from J, the gap between germline ends came to 11 bases. The CDR3 DNA reads as TGTGCCAGCAGTTCGACTAGGATGAATGAGCAGTTCTTC. Protein product: CASSSTRMNEQFF.

This clonotype was counted many times. J is TRBJ2-7 and V is TRBV3-1; the D gene is possibly TRBD1 (5 bases). Germline CDR1 is LGHDT and CDR2 is YNNKEL (reference sequence). V lost 4 bases to trimming and J lost 3 bases, with 10 bases between them. The CDR3 sequence is 13 residues long. The CDR3 DNA sequence: TGTGCCAGCAGCCGACAGTCCCTCTACGAGCAGTACTTC. Protein: CASSRQSLYEQYF.

The V and J genes are TRBV4-1 and TRBJ2-6; D gene uncertain. This CDR3 spans 17 amino acids. V was trimmed by 1 base and J by 2 bases, leaving 12 bases between them. In germline, CDR1 is MGHRA, CDR2 YSYEKL. This chain's CDR3 is CASSQVGIQPGANVLTF. The CDR3 DNA reads as TGCGCCAGCAGCCAAGTAGGTATTCAGCCTGGGGCCAACGTCCTGACTTTC.

In its sample, this clonotype was seen many times. This chain uses TRBV5-1 with TRBJ2-7, with 7 positions matching TRBD1. The CDR3 runs to 12 residues. With 1 base clipped from V and 6 bases from J, the junction kept 1 base outside the gene matches. CDR1 is SGHRS, CDR2 YFSETQ, per germline. In DNA, the CDR3 is TGCGCCAGCAGCTTGCAGGGGGTCGAGCAGTACTTC. As protein: CASSLQGVEQYF.

The chain is built from TRBV6-1 and TRBJ2-5; D is unclear. Trimming removed 6 bases from V and 5 bases from J, with 16 bases in between. The CDR3 length is 14 residues. Germline CDR1 and CDR2: MNHNS and SASEGT. Written as DNA, the CDR3 is TGTGCCAGCAGCTCCATAGGTTATAGGGAGACCCAGTACTTC. Amino acids: CASSSIGYRETQYF.

As regards this clonotype: Sequence at one end of the junction differs from germline and may be a read error. V gene TRBV3-1 combines with J gene TRBJ2-5; 11 bases are a match to TRBD2. In germline, CDR1 is LGHDT, CDR2 YNNKEL (reference sequence). This CDR3 comprises 18 residues. The CDR3 DNA reads TGTGCCAGCTGCCAAGATCCTCCTAGCGGGAGGTGGGGAGAGACCCAGTACTTC. Protein sequence: CASCQDPPSGRWGETQYF.

The V and J genes are TRBV2 and TRBJ2-5, with TRBD1 matching over 9 bases. The germline gives CDR1 SNHLY, CDR2 FYNNEI. This CDR3 spans 10 amino acids. The V and J ends lost 6 bases and 14 bases, in that order; junction bases with no gene match: 4. CDR3 loop: CASRRDREYF. The DNA for the CDR3 is TGTGCCAGCAGACGGGACAGGGAATACTTC.

The sample holds a few counts of this clonotype. V and J are TRBV18 and TRBJ2-7, with D maybe TRBD1 (6 bases). The CDR3 runs to 13 residues. V was shortened by 6 bases and J by 1 base, with 10 bases between the two germline ends. Germline V CDR1 and CDR2: KGHSH, LQKENI. CDR3 region: CASSGHRSYEQYF. The CDR3 DNA follows: TGTGCCAGCTCGGGACATCGGTCCTACGAGCAGTACTTC.

The chain couples TRBV20-1 to TRBJ2-1; TRBD1 matches at 9 bases. The germline CDR1 and CDR2 sequences are DFQATT and SNEGSKA (reference sequence). With 5 bases clipped from V and 0 bases from J, the junction kept 11 bases outside the gene matches. This CDR3 region has 17 residues. The CDR3 coding sequence is TGCAGTGCTCCCCCAGGGGGACAGGGCTCCTCCTACAATGAGCAGTTCTTC. This codes for CSAPPGGQGSSYNEQFF.

This clonotype appeared a few times. The CDR3 protein is CASVSGRARNEQFF. The CDR3 bases are TGTGCCAGCGTCAGCGGGAGGGCCCGCAATGAGCAGTTCTTC. This chain joins TRBV2 and TRBJ2-1, with TRBD2 matching over 10 bases. V lost 8 bases, J lost 6 bases, and 7 bases stayed unmatched. The CDR3 covers 14 residues. Germline V lookup: CDR1 SNHLY, CDR2 FYNNEI.